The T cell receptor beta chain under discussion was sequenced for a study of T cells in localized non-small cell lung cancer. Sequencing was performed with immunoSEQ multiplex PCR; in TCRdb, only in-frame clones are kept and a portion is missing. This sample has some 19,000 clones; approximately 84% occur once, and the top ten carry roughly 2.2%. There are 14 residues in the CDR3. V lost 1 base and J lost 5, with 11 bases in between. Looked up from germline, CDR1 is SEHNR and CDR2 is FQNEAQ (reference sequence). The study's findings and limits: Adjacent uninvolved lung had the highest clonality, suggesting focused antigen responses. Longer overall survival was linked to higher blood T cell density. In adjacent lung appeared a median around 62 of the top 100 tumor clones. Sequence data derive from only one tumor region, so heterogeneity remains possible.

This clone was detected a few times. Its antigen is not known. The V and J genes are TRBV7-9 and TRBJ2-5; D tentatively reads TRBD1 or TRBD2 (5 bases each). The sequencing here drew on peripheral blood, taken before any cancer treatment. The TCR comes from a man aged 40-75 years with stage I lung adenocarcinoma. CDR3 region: CASSLVGGTETQYF. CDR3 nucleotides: TGTGCCAGCAGCTTAGTTGGGGGAACGGAGACCCAGTACTTC. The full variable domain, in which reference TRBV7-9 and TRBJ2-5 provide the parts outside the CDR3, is DTGVSQNPRHKITKRGQNVTFRCDPISEHNRLYWYRQTLGQGPEFLTYFQNEAQLEKSRLLSDRFSAERPKGSFSTLEIQRTEQGDSAMYLCASSLVGGTETQYFGPGTRLLVL.